This T cell receptor (beta chain) is drawn from a study of CD8+CD57+ T cells in acquired aplastic anemia. The CDR3 runs 14 residues. V dropped 5 bases and J dropped 3 bases, with 13 bases sitting between them. The V gene's germline CDR1 is SGHTA and CDR2 FQGNSA. This clonotype was counted between two and nine times. TCR beta VDJ combinations and CDR3 sequences were profiled from genomic DNA. In TCRdb, the reads were re-called with MiXCR into one record per CDR3 protein. The table has around 430,000 distinct CDR3 sequences, roughly a third seen once; the top ten hold 0.82%. CD8+CD57+ cell expansion, shown by flow cytometry, had occurred in the patients selected for sequencing. The cohort consisted entirely of patients having severe acquired aplastic anemia. The study sampled blood from patients who had received no therapy.

This receptor was identified in a human donor with aplastic anemia. The chain recombines TRBV7-2 with TRBJ1-1, with D tentatively TRBD1 (5 bases). The sample consisted of sorted CD4+, CD8+, or CD8+CD57+ T cells (not recorded which) from PBMCs. CDR3 bases: TGTGCCAGCAGCCTTAGAACAGGAGACACTGAAGCTTTCTTT. Amino acid sequence: CASSLRTGDTEAFF.